Below are 12 T cell receptor beta chains sequenced from a single sample in a study of beta chain features in type 1 diabetes (dated by TCRdb to 2017 to 2018). The library was prepared using the immunoSEQ multiplex PCR assay. The High Capacity cDNA Reverse Transcription Kit was used to reverse transcribe all of the isolated RNA, meaning that expressed TCRB transcripts were what got sequenced. The immuneACCESS repertoire file appears here via TCRdb, limited to in-frame rearrangements. These files lack a portion of the clones; in checked studies, under half of the deficit traces to unresolved V genes, and the cause of the others is not known. The sample has approximately 300,000 clones on record, roughly 11% of them singletons. The top ten clonotypes cover more than 0.015% of the sample. Sequenced: naive CD4+ T cells from blood. The intended sense of this specimen's cell subset or site label: true naive CD4+ T cells. These receptors came from a woman aged 25 to 39 in good health.

This clone was counted only a few times. The V call is TRBV29-1, the J call TRBJ2-5; 7 bases map to TRBD2. Trimming removed 5 bases from V and 5 bases from J; junction bases left unmatched: 2. Germline CDR1 SQVTM, CDR2 ANQGSEA. The CDR3 contains 11 residues. For the CDR3, the DNA is TGCAGCGTTTTCGGGGGGGAGACCCAGTACTTC. This encodes CSVFGGETQYF.

The chain has TRBV2 and TRBJ1-1, with D unclear. The CDR3 runs 13 residues. Per germline, CDR1 SNHLY and CDR2 FYNNEI. V lost 3 bases, J lost 5 bases, and 10 bases lay in between. As DNA, the CDR3 is TGTGCCAGCAGTGATGAGGGTTTAACTGAAGCTTTCTTT. Translating gives CASSDEGLTEAFF.

This chain uses TRBV7-2 with TRBJ2-1; 8 bases agree with TRBD2. There are 16 residues in the CDR3. V was clipped by 6 bases and J by 3 bases; unmatched bases: 10. The germline V gene has CDR1 SGHTA and CDR2 FQGNSA. CDR3 sequence (DNA): TGTGCCAGCAGTTACCAATCCACTAGCGGCTACAATGAGCAGTTCTTC. Its protein product is CASSYQSTSGYNEQFF.

This rearrangement joins TRBV5-1 to TRBJ2-1; D not resolved. CDR1 is SGHRS and CDR2 is YFSETQ in the germline V gene. This CDR3 spans 14 amino acids. V dropped 2 bases and J dropped 9 bases, with 15 bases sitting between them. The CDR3 protein is CASSFESSRGEQFF. DNA for the CDR3: TGCGCCAGCAGCTTTGAGTCCTCTAGAGGTGAGCAGTTCTTC.

This clone was recorded once. The chain employs TRBV9 and TRBJ2-5, with D perhaps matching TRBD1 (5 bases). The CDR3 totals 14 residues. V was cut by 0 bases and J by 1 base, with 7 bases left in between. Germline lookup yields CDR1 SGDLS and CDR2 YYNGEE. CDR3 coding DNA: TGTGCCAGCAGCGTAGCCGACAGCCAAGAGACCCAGTACTTC. Translation: CASSVADSQETQYF. Looking up the rest from reference TRBV9 and TRBJ2-5 gives the full variable domain: DSGVTQTPKHLITATGQRVTLRCSPRSGDLSVYWYQQSLDQGLQFLIQYYNGEERAKGNILERFSAQQFPDLHSELNLSSLELGDSALYFCASSVADSQETQYFGPGTRLLVL.

The gene calls are TRBV27 and TRBJ2-7; 7 bases agree with TRBD2. Germline CDR1 MNHEY, CDR2 SMNVEV (reference sequence). The V and J ends lost 0 bases and 3 bases, in that order; junction bases with no gene match: 5. This CDR3 region has 15 residues. CDR3: CASSLSTGGSYEQYF. As DNA, the CDR3 is TGTGCCAGCAGTTTATCGACGGGGGGTAGCTACGAGCAGTACTTC.

This clone has more than one count but fewer than ten. The chain uses TRBV18 and TRBJ2-4; D remains ambiguous. The V end lost 3 bases, the J end lost 0 bases, and 12 bases lay between the germline ends. There are 16 residues in the CDR3. Germline values: CDR1 KGHSH, CDR2 LQKENI. CDR3 nucleotides: TGTGCCAGCTCACCCATAACACACCAAGCCAAAAACATTCAGTACTTC. Protein: CASSPITHQAKNIQYF.

This rearrangement joins TRBV6-5 to TRBJ2-2; tentative D call: TRBD2 (5 bases). The germline CDR1 and CDR2 sequences are MNHEY and SVGAGI. The CDR3 is made up of 13 amino acids. Between the trimmed V and J ends, which lost 5 bases and 7 bases, there was a span of 11 bases. The CDR3 nucleotides are TGTGCCAGCAGTACCCTAGGAGGCGGGGAGCTGTTTTTT. Protein sequence: CASSTLGGGELFF.

V and J are TRBV6-6 and TRBJ1-5, with TRBD1 matching over 8 bases. The ends lost 2 bases at V and 6 bases at J; junction bases unmatched: 6. The CDR3 loop spans 15 amino acids. Germline CDR1 and CDR2: MNHNY and SVGAGI (reference sequence). CDR3 sequence reads: CASSYTSGGSQPQHF. CDR3 coding DNA: TGTGCCAGCAGTTACACATCAGGGGGCAGTCAGCCCCAGCATTTT.

This chain uses TRBV13 with TRBJ2-1; D gene unclear. This CDR3 contains 15 residues. Trimming took 5 bases from V and 8 from J, leaving 19 bases between them. Per germline, CDR1 PRHDT and CDR2 FYEKMQ (reference sequence). Written as DNA, the CDR3 is TGTGCCAGCAGCCCCCGTCCGCGCGTCCTGGATGAGCAGTTCTTC. Its translation is CASSPRPRVLDEQFF.

This clone was recorded a few times. The chain links TRBV29-1 to TRBJ2-7; D not certain. The CDR3 spans 12 residues. Germline V gives CDR1 SQVTM, CDR2 ANQGSEA. V lost 1 base and J lost 3, with 7 bases in between. Written as DNA, the CDR3 is TGCAGCGTTGAAGGTCCGAGCTACGAGCAGTACTTC. It is translated as CSVEGPSYEQYF.

There are a few counts of this clone. The V gene is TRBV14, the J gene TRBJ2-1, with 9 bases matching TRBD2. This CDR3 contains 19 residues. The V segment lost 2 bases and the J segment 6 bases; nucleotides outside the gene matches: 17. CDR1 and CDR2 from the germline V gene are SGHDN and FVKESK. The CDR3 reads CASSQNAGGPPHPGNEQFF. CDR3 in DNA: TGTGCCAGCAGCCAAAACGCGGGAGGGCCACCCCACCCAGGCAATGAGCAGTTCTTC.